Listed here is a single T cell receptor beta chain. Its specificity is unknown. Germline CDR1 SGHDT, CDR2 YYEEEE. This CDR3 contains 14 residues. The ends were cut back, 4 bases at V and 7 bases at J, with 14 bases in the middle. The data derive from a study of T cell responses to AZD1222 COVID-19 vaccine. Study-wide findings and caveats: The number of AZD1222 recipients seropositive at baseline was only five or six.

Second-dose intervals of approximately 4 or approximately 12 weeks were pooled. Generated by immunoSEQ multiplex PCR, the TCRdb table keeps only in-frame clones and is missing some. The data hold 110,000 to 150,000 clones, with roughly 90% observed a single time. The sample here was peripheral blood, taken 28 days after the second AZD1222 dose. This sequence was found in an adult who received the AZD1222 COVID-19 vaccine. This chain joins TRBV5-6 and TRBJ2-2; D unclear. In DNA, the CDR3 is TGTGCCAGCAGCCCCTGGGTAGGGCACGGGGAGCTGTTTTTT. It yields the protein CASSPWVGHGELFF.